The rows below give T cell receptor beta chains drawn from one sample of a study of blood T cell repertoires in COVID-19. Assay: immunoSEQ multiplex PCR; the TCRdb copy retains only in-frame clones and omits some. The sample includes fewer than 400,000 clones, 87% of them seen just once. Sequencing was carried out using PBMCs or T cells enriched from blood (not recorded which). The receptors stem from a young woman who had recovered from COVID-19. Both conserved end residues are part of each CDR3. D genes are given only for firm matches. Clone size, where shown, is once, few, many, or a class for clones that have expanded.

>TRBD2|TRBJ2-1|TRBV6-2/TRBV6-3|-
CASSYSTGRAFEQFF
>-|TRBJ1-1|TRBV18|-
CASSPRLDTEAFF
>-|TRBJ1-2|TRBV7-9|-
CASSRGGPWEGYGYTF
>TRBD1|TRBJ2-7|TRBV14|once
CASSLLPGQGPYEQYF
>TRBD1|TRBJ1-6|TRBV25-1|-
CASRLDRGGSPLHF
>-|TRBJ1-2|TRBV5-1|-
CASSAANREGGYTF
>-|TRBJ2-2|TRBV11-1|-
CASSRGIGELFF
>-|TRBJ1-1|TRBV7-6|-
CASSPQENTEAFF
>-|TRBJ1-3|TRBV11-2|-
CAVTLSGNTIYF
>-|TRBJ1-4|TRBV4-2|-
CASSQSATNEKLFF
>TRBD1|TRBJ1-2|TRBV6-5|-
CASSQRRQGAYGYTF
>TRBD2|TRBJ2-3|TRBV28|-
CASSSARGGGRADADTQYF
>-|TRBJ2-3|TRBV21-1|-
CASRDRGLAVDSSTDTQYF
>TRBD1|TRBJ1-2|TRBV28|-
CASRMGQNYGYTF
>-|TRBJ1-5|TRBV6-5|-
CASNQVSNQPQHF
>TRBD1|TRBJ1-2|TRBV11-2|-
CASSLTITGTAYGYTF
>-|TRBJ2-5|TRBV7-8|-
CASSLTSPLVETQYF
>TRBD2|TRBJ2-1|TRBV11-2|-
CASSLESSLAGGGEQFF
>TRBD2|TRBJ2-7|TRBV7-9|-
CASSLLAGATYEQYF
>-|TRBJ1-4|TRBV20-1|few
CSAQGSEKLFF
>TRBD1|TRBJ1-2|TRBV6-2/TRBV6-3|-
CASGRTGVNYGYTF
>TRBD1|TRBJ1-1|TRBV11-1|-
CASSLFMGQVVTEAFF
>-|TRBJ2-5|TRBV6-5|-
CASSYSEADQETQYF
>-|TRBJ1-5|TRBV28|-
CASSRRGVQPQHF
>TRBD2|TRBJ2-1|TRBV4-1|-
CASSQVGGEYNEQFF
>TRBD1|TRBJ1-3|TRBV19|-
CASSSGQGLNTIYF
>TRBD2|TRBJ2-1|TRBV10-3|-
CAITPGVAGDNEQFF
>TRBD1|TRBJ2-1|TRBV24-1|-
CATSDDQPGQGPYNEQFF
>-|TRBJ1-2|TRBV6-5|-
CASRDKEVPYGYTF
>-|TRBJ2-7|TRBV20-1|-
CSGGGRYEQYF
>-|TRBJ1-2|TRBV29-1|-
CSAGRGGYGYTF
>TRBD1|TRBJ2-1|TRBV4-3|-
CASGTGIYNEQFF
>-|TRBJ1-5|TRBV7-8|-
CASSPPGHLKPQHF
>-|TRBJ1-3|TRBV4-2|-
CASSLQGTGNTIYF
>TRBD1|TRBJ1-1|TRBV14|-
CASSHGQGNTEAFF
>TRBD2|TRBJ2-5|TRBV7-9|-
CASSRLSGRGETQYF
>-|TRBJ2-7|TRBV28|-
CASSPSDSYEQYF
>TRBD1|TRBJ1-1|TRBV5-1|-
CASRDRLNTEAFF
>TRBD2|TRBJ2-7|TRBV28|-
CASSGSEPSGRTYEQYF
>-|TRBJ2-5|TRBV7-6|-
CASSSQTGNQETQYF
>-|TRBJ2-5|TRBV6-1|-
CASSATFRVGTLETQYF
>TRBD1|TRBJ1-4|TRBV27|-
CASKRQTGREEKLFF
>TRBD1|TRBJ2-7|TRBV27|-
CASSFSGGTGIYEQYF
>TRBD1|TRBJ1-1|TRBV6-6|-
CASSRTTETGMNTEAFF
>TRBD2|TRBJ2-3|TRBV18|-
CASSPGLAGEFTDTQYF
>-|TRBJ1-6|TRBV6-5|-
CASSILNSPLHF
>TRBD1|TRBJ1-2|TRBV2|-
CASRTGTGGYGYTF
>TRBD1|TRBJ2-3|TRBV9|-
CASSGTQGAFTDTQYF